A selection of T cell receptor beta chains follows, all from one sample in a study of blood T cells in healthy people across ages. Using its own MiXCR run on the 5' RACE reads, TCRdb lists one record per CDR3 protein. The sample holds over 300,000 distinct CDR3 sequences, roughly half seen once. Sequenced material: blood. The receptors come from a man aged 55 to 70 in good health. CDR3s include the opening cysteine and the closing phenylalanine or tryptophan. The order of the fields is J gene, CDR3 length, V gene, D gene, CDR3 protein. The D gene is left open where the match is weak.

TRBJ2-7	13	TRBV7-2	TRBD1	CASSSRDRDSAYF
TRBJ2-1	18	TRBV7-2	TRBD2	CASSCRPGGGRRRNEQFF
TRBJ1-2	15	TRBV4-1	TRBD1	CASSLGQPTFYGYTF
TRBJ1-2	16	TRBV28	TRBD1	CAGSSAVDRGRKGYTF
TRBJ2-2	15	TRBV6-2/TRBV6-3	NA	CASSYRAGDTGELFF
TRBJ1-2	14	TRBV10-3	TRBD1	CAISGDSSNYGYTF
TRBJ1-2	13	TRBV6-2/TRBV6-3	NA	CASTIGEGYGYTF
TRBJ1-2	14	TRBV20-1	NA	CSANRRGTTYGYTF
TRBJ2-7	15	TRBV20-1	NA	CSARDATISPYEQYF
TRBJ2-7	13	TRBV6-6	NA	CASSSGLMGEQYF
TRBJ2-3	15	TRBV20-1	NA	CSAGGGGGSTDTQYF
TRBJ2-1	12	TRBV12-3/TRBV12-4	TRBD2	CASSQLAGEQFF
NA	16	TRBV4-2	NA	CASSQGAGQMRETQYF